This is a list of T cell receptor beta chains from one sample in a study of vaccination and CD4 T cells after COVID-19. No cognate antigen is known for these TCRs. TCRdb fed the PCR reads into MiXCR, producing one record per CDR3 protein. This table has roughly 20,000 distinct CDR3 sequences, 35% to 55% appearing once. The specimen was CD4+ T cells from blood, cultured in vitro, collected after SARS-CoV-2 vaccination. Receptors originate from a human donor who had recovered from COVID-19. Each CDR3 is given with its conserved first and last residue. Each record gives: V gene, CDR3 length, J gene, D gene, clone size, CDR3 protein, CDR3 DNA. A D gene is named only where the DNA matches it firmly. Some rows have no size entry. The others give once, few or many, or a class for an expanded clone.

TRBV11-3	13	TRBJ2-7	-	-	CASSLRRGGEQYF	TGTGCCAGCAGCCTTCGGAGGGGGGGCGAGCAGTACTTC
TRBV6-7	15	TRBJ1-5	-	once	CASTQPGRCNQPQHF	TGTGCCAGCACCCAACCAGGGAGGTGCAATCAGCCCCAGCATTTT
TRBV12-3/TRBV12-4	15	TRBJ2-5	-	few	CASSLRVSSQETQYF	TGTGCCAGCAGTTTAAGGGTCTCGAGCCAAGAGACCCAGTACTTC
TRBV18	16	TRBJ2-3	-	-	CASSPLPLAALDTQYF	TGTGCCAGCTCACCACTCCCCTTAGCGGCCTTAGATACGCAGTATTTT
TRBV5-4	15	TRBJ1-2	-	-	CASSPTLGQSYGYTF	TGTGCCAGCAGTCCAACGCTGGGGCAGAGCTATGGCTACACCTTC
TRBV7-2	15	TRBJ2-2	-	few	CASSQRGGRTGELFF	TGTGCCAGCAGCCAAAGAGGGGGGAGGACCGGGGAGCTGTTTTTT
TRBV7-9	14	TRBJ2-5	-	-	CASSFRANQETQYF	TGTGCCAGCAGTTTTCGGGCCAACCAAGAGACCCAGTACTTC
TRBV6-1	15	TRBJ2-2	-	once	CASSTDNRNTGELFF	TGTGCCAGCAGTACCGACAACCGGAACACCGGGGAGCTGTTTTTT
TRBV7-2	13	TRBJ2-1	-	-	CASSPTTGGEQFF	TGTGCCAGCAGCCCTACGACTGGCGGAGAGCAGTTCTTC
TRBV20-1	13	TRBJ1-1	-	few	CSASGGVNTEAFF	TGCAGTGCTAGCGGGGGGGTGAACACTGAAGCTTTCTTT
TRBV19	14	TRBJ1-6	-	-	CASSIGGNNSPLHF	TGTGCCAGTAGTATAGGAGGGAACAATTCACCCCTCCACTTT
TRBV11-2	16	TRBJ1-1	TRBD1	-	CASSRPGTGSNTEAFF	TGTGCCAGCAGCCGTCCCGGGACAGGTTCGAACACTGAAGCTTTCTTT
TRBV19	15	TRBJ1-2	-	few	CASIDTHPSRDGYTF	TGTGCCAGTATTGACACGCATCCCTCTAGGGACGGCTACACCTTC
TRBV11-3	13	TRBJ2-7	-	-	CASSLVSRHEQYF	TGTGCCAGCAGCTTAGTATCTAGACACGAGCAGTACTTC
TRBV25-1	15	TRBJ2-3	TRBD2	few	CASSGRGGIPDTQYF	TGTGCCAGCAGTGGCCGGGGGGGCATCCCAGATACGCAGTATTTT
TRBV7-2	17	TRBJ1-1	TRBD1	few	CASSFGDRVVRYTEAFF	TGTGCCAGCAGCTTTGGGGACAGGGTGGTAAGGTACACTGAAGCTTTCTTT
TRBV11-2	13	TRBJ1-2	-	-	CASSPGGLVGYTF	TGTGCCAGCAGCCCTGGGGGCCTGGTTGGCTACACCTTC
TRBV4-3	14	TRBJ2-2	TRBD2	-	CASSRGRNSGELFF	TGCGCCAGCAGCCGCGGGAGGAACTCCGGGGAGCTGTTTTTT
TRBV9	14	TRBJ2-7	-	-	CASSVGGTTYEQYF	TGTGCCAGCAGCGTAGGCGGGACCACCTACGAGCAGTACTTC
TRBV5-1	13	TRBJ1-1	-	few	CASSLGRSVEAFF	TGCGCCAGCAGCTTGGGGCGGAGTGTTGAAGCTTTCTTT
TRBV20-1	17	TRBJ2-3	-	-	CSASTAVDSGVTDTQYF	TGCAGTGCTAGTACAGCCGTGGACAGCGGGGTCACAGATACGCAGTATTTT
TRBV20-1	19	TRBJ2-5	TRBD2	-	CSARDFSVPAGGPRETQYF	TGCAGTGCTAGAGATTTTAGCGTTCCAGCGGGGGGGCCGAGAGAGACCCAGTACTTC
TRBV5-4	14	TRBJ2-3	-	-	CASSFRTGTDTQYF	TGTGCCAGCAGCTTCCGGACTGGCACAGATACGCAGTATTTT
TRBV28	17	TRBJ2-3	TRBD1	once	CASSGTQGALFTDTQYF	TGTGCCAGCAGCGGGACACAGGGGGCATTGTTCACAGATACGCAGTATTTT
TRBV20-1	15	TRBJ2-3	-	-	CSAPGSLHSTDTQYF	TGCAGTGCCCCCGGGTCCCTACATAGCACAGATACGCAGTATTTT
TRBV28	15	TRBJ1-1	TRBD1	few	CASSLIQGAKTEAFF	TGTGCCAGCAGTTTAATACAGGGGGCCAAGACTGAAGCTTTCTTT
TRBV20-1	14	TRBJ2-5	-	-	CSARNRAEEETQYF	TGCAGTGCTAGAAACCGAGCGGAGGAAGAGACCCAGTACTTC
TRBV27	16	TRBJ2-7	-	-	CASSTLGTLGSYEQYF	TGTGCCAGCAGTACCCTGGGGACTCTCGGCTCCTACGAGCAGTACTTC
TRBV11-3	13	TRBJ1-2	TRBD1	-	CASSPRGGDGYTF	TGTGCCAGCAGCCCCCGAGGGGGCGATGGCTACACCTTC
TRBV20-1	19	TRBJ1-1	TRBD1	-	CSASPLLFRGRGSNTEAFF	TGCAGTGCTAGCCCCCTTTTGTTCAGGGGGCGGGGGTCGAACACTGAAGCTTTCTTT
TRBV24-1	17	TRBJ2-1	TRBD1	-	CATSDRKGQGQYNEQFF	TGTGCCACCAGTGACCGTAAGGGACAGGGTCAATACAATGAGCAGTTCTTC
TRBV7-2	15	TRBJ2-7	TRBD2	once	CASSLGGGSSYEQYF	TGTGCCAGCAGCTTAGGGGGAGGGAGCTCCTACGAGCAGTACTTC
TRBV27	16	TRBJ2-1	-	-	CASSLGGGISNNEQFF	TGTGCCAGCAGTTTGGGAGGCGGGATCTCAAACAATGAGCAGTTCTTC
TRBV6-1	17	TRBJ1-5	TRBD1	-	CASSEGAGGFGNQPQHF	TGTGCCAGCAGTGAAGGGGCAGGGGGGTTCGGCAATCAGCCCCAGCATTTT
TRBV7-2	15	TRBJ2-3	TRBD2	few	CASSRTSGTADTQYF	TGTGCCAGCAGCCGGACTAGTGGCACGGCGGATACGCAGTATTTT
TRBV6-1	14	TRBJ1-2	-	-	CASSRQAANYGYTF	TGTGCCAGCAGCCGACAGGCCGCTAACTATGGCTACACCTTC
TRBV6-2/TRBV6-3	16	TRBJ1-1	TRBD1	-	CASTPGAGGWDTEAFF	TGTGCCAGCACCCCGGGAGCAGGGGGCTGGGACACTGAAGCTTTCTTT
TRBV2	14	TRBJ2-2	-	-	CASRGVIGIGELFF	TGTGCCAGCAGGGGCGTGATCGGGATCGGGGAGCTGTTTTTT
TRBV30	15	TRBJ1-1	-	-	CAWGGQGHLNTEAFF	TGTGCCTGGGGGGGGCAGGGACATCTGAACACTGAAGCTTTCTTT
TRBV28	16	TRBJ2-2	-	few	CASRRTRGAGTGELFF	TGTGCCAGCAGGCGAACCAGGGGAGCGGGCACCGGGGAGCTGTTTTTT
TRBV7-9	13	TRBJ1-2	-	few	CASSLSQGDGYTF	TGTGCCAGCAGCTTAAGCCAGGGCGATGGCTACACCTTC
TRBV20-1	14	TRBJ2-7	TRBD1	few	CSARDPGGVYEQYF	TGCAGTGCTAGAGACCCAGGGGGAGTGTACGAGCAGTACTTC
TRBV27	17	TRBJ1-2	-	-	CASSPFRGVTANYGYTF	TGTGCCAGCAGTCCCTTCAGGGGAGTTACAGCTAACTATGGCTACACCTTC
TRBV20-1	13	TRBJ2-3	-	-	CSASGQGTDTQYF	TGCAGTGCCTCGGGGCAGGGCACAGATACGCAGTATTTT
TRBV12-3/TRBV12-4	15	TRBJ1-6	TRBD1	-	CASASKTGVNSPLHF	TGTGCCAGCGCCTCCAAAACAGGGGTTAATTCACCCCTCCACTTT
TRBV10-3	15	TRBJ1-2	TRBD1	-	CAISEQGALGYGYTF	TGTGCCATCAGTGAGCAGGGGGCATTGGGCTATGGCTACACCTTC
TRBV7-3	16	TRBJ2-2	TRBD2	-	CASSQGLAGGTGELFF	TGTGCCAGCAGCCAAGGACTAGCGGGAGGCACCGGGGAGCTGTTTTTT